The rows below give T cell receptor beta chains drawn from one sample of a study of OX40 agonist ivuxolimab in advanced cancers. Produced via immunoSEQ multiplex PCR; TCRdb's table is partial and in-frame only. The sample holds about 120,000 clones; 75% to 90% are singletons and the top ten take roughly 0.59%. This material consisted of CD4+ or CD8+ T cells sorted from blood, taken in a trial of the OX40 agonist ivuxolimab. The receptors come from an adult with an advanced solid tumor such as melanoma, head and neck, liver or kidney cancer. The CDR3 runs from the conserved cysteine through the conserved F or W. A D gene is named only where the DNA matches it firmly. For some rows the clone size is stated as once, few or many, or as a class when expanded; others skip it.

abundance	d_gene	v_gene	j_gene	CDR3nt	CDR3aa
-	TRBD1	TRBV10-2	TRBJ2-5	TGCGCCAGCAGTGAGTCTGGGACAGGGGAGACCCAGTACTTC	CASSESGTGETQYF
-	-	TRBV5-4	TRBJ2-5	TGTGCCAGCAGCCCCCAAGCGCTCGGCGCTCAAGAGACCCAGTACTTC	CASSPQALGAQETQYF
-	-	TRBV5-6	TRBJ1-5	TGTGCCAGCAGCGCCTGGGGGCAGGGAAACAATCAGCCCCAGCATTTT	CASSAWGQGNNQPQHF
-	-	TRBV7-8	TRBJ1-2	TGTGCCAGCAGCTTAGCGCCCCCAGGGCGAGCTAACTATGGCTACACCTTC	CASSLAPPGRANYGYTF
-	-	TRBV5-1	TRBJ1-4	TGCGCCAGCAGCCCCCCCGGGACGGGTGAAAAACTGTTTTTT	CASSPPGTGEKLFF
-	-	TRBV27	TRBJ1-2	TGTGCCAGCAGTTTCAGAGTTGGGGCCGACAACTATGGCTACACCTTC	CASSFRVGADNYGYTF
-	-	TRBV7-2	TRBJ2-3	TGTGCCAGCAGCTTAGGAGGGAGGGGGCTGGATACGCAGTATTTT	CASSLGGRGLDTQYF
-	TRBD1	TRBV30	TRBJ2-7	TGTGCCTGGAGGGTGGCCGGACAGGCCGGGTCGGTACGCTTC	CAWRVAGQAGSVRF
once	-	TRBV30	TRBJ1-5	TGTGCCCCGACCTATCGGGCAGGGGTACCCCATGAGTGCAATCAGCCCCAGCATTTT	CAPTYRAGVPHECNQPQHF
-	TRBD1	TRBV5-5	TRBJ1-6	TGTGCCAGCAGCTTGACTCCCAGGGGGCTGAATTCACCCCTCCACTTT	CASSLTPRGLNSPLHF
-	TRBD1	TRBV4-1	TRBJ2-7	TGCGCCAGCAGCCAAAACCCACAGGGGTTGGGAGAGCAGTACTTC	CASSQNPQGLGEQYF
once	-	TRBV11-2	TRBJ2-5	TGTGCCAGCGTCCCACAAGGAACTATGTTGGAGACCCAGTACTTC	CASVPQGTMLETQYF
-	-	TRBV20-1	TRBJ1-1	TGCAGTTTCAAGAACACTGAAGCTTTCTTT	CSFKNTEAFF
-	TRBD1	TRBV6-1	TRBJ2-3	TGTGCCTCCAACAGGGGGACGGGGACGCAGTATTTT	CASNRGTGTQYF
-	-	TRBV18	TRBJ2-7	TGTGCCAGCTCACCACCTGTCGTATACGAGCAGTACTTC	CASSPPVVYEQYF
-	-	TRBV30	TRBJ1-2	TGTGCCCTATCGTGGAATTCGTTTGGCTACACCTTC	CALSWNSFGYTF
-	-	TRBV5-6	TRBJ1-5	TGTGCCAGCAGCTTGTTAACCGGGGGCACGCCCCAGCATTTT	CASSLLTGGTPQHF
-	-	TRBV7-9	TRBJ2-4	TGTGCCAGCAGCTTAGATCTAGCCAAAAACATTCAGTACTTC	CASSLDLAKNIQYF
-	-	TRBV7-9	TRBJ2-2	TGTGCCAGCAGCTCGGGGACGGACCTAGGTCTGAAGCTGTTTTTT	CASSSGTDLGLKLFF